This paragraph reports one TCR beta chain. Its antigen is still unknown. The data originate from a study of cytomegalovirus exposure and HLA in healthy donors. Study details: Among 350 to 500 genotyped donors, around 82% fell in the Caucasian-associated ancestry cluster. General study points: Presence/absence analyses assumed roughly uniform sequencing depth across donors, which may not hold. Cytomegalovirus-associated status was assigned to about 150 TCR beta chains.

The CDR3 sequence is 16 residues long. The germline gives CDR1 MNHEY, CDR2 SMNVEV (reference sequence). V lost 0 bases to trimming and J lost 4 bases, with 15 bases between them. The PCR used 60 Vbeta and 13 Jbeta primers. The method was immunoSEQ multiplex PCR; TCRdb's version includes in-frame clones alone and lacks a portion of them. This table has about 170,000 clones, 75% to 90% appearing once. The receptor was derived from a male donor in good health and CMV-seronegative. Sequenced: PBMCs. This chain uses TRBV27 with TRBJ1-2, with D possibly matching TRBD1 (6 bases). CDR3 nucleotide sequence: TGTGCCAGCAGTTTATCGCCCCCGCGGGGGCCCTATGGCTACACCTTC. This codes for CASSLSPPRGPYGYTF.